The T cell receptor beta chain described here comes from a study of beta chain features in type 1 diabetes. Study context: Age, gender, cell numbers and subset yield matched between patients and controls. The samples had 100 million to 140 million sorted cells examined in all. Notes on the study in general: In every one of the four CD4+ subsets, TCRB CDR3s were moderately but significantly shorter in Type 1 diabetes patients.

V dropped 5 bases and J dropped 4; count of bases not matched to a gene: 6. The CDR3 has 13 amino acids. Per the germline V gene, CDR1 is SGHDT and CDR2 is YYEEEE. A remark on this clone: The antigen remains unidentified.

Every isolated RNA sample was fully reverse transcribed, so sequencing captured expressed TCRB transcripts. For naive, central memory and regulatory T cell samples, reads averaged roughly 4 million. Generated by immunoSEQ multiplex PCR, the TCRdb table keeps only in-frame clones and is missing some. Of around 40,000 clones listed, approximately 70% are singletons. The sample consisted of Tregs from blood. This chain connects TRBV5-6 to TRBJ2-7; 7 bases are a match to TRBD2. The sequence was obtained from a woman younger than 35 with type 1 diabetes. Written as DNA, the CDR3 is TGTGCCAGCAGACCTAGCGGAGGGTACGAGCAGTACTTC. The encoded protein is CASRPSGGYEQYF.